Listed here is a single T cell receptor beta chain. The data originate from a study of control samples from healthy donors and cancer patients. The V and J ends lost 6 bases and 0 bases respectively, with 15 bases between them. The CDR3 loop spans 16 amino acids. Per germline, CDR1 LNHDA and CDR2 SQIVND (reference sequence). The assay was immunoSEQ multiplex PCR, and TCRdb's table has in-frame clones only and misses some. The table records about 130,000 clones, roughly 94% of them present only once. Sequenced material: PBMCs. V is TRBV19 and J is TRBJ1-3; perhaps TRBD1 as D (5 bases). The receptor was isolated from a man aged 55 to 70 with colorectal cancer. The CDR3 region has the DNA TGTGCCAGTAGGGACGCCGGGGCTTCCTCTGGAAACACCATATATTTT. This translates into CASRDAGASSGNTIYF.